What follows describes a single T cell receptor (beta chain). The sample originates from a study of blood T cell repertoires in COVID-19. Study overall: Acute-phase and convalescent COVID-19 samples originated in the United States, Italy and Spain. T cells, B-cell-depleted T cells, or PBMCs supplied cDNA or gDNA.

In the original analysis: Reference gene primer amplification in the assay estimated nucleated cell counts. Only in-frame clones appear in the TCRdb table, and some are missing; sequencing was by immunoSEQ multiplex PCR. V and J calls and clone size are as listed in that table; D and trimming were resolved from the DNA. In the table there are over 200,000 clones, less than 90% of which are singletons. The ends were cut back, 3 bases at V and 1 base at J, with 7 bases in the middle. The CDR3 has 13 residues. This TCR was sampled from a man aged 40-50 years with active or convalescent COVID-19. This sequence joins TRBV5-3 and TRBJ2-5, with TRBD1 as a possible D gene (5 bases). TRBV5-3 is known as an ORF, though its function is uncertain. Sequenced sample: peripheral blood. CDR3 protein: CARSSDTQETQYF. The CDR3 bases are TGTGCCAGAAGCTCGGACACCCAAGAGACCCAGTACTTC.